This T cell receptor beta chain was found in a study of T-cell memory formation after mild COVID-19. Looking at the study overall: The study found TCR clusters largely donor specific. Broader study findings: Certain responding clones were present in pre-infection memory, suggesting participation of cross-reactive memory. Contracting clones localized mainly to CM and EM when CD4+ and mainly to EMRA when CD8+. Unconfirmed was the SARS-CoV-2 specificity of second-wave clones that peaked on day 37.

CDR3 size: 17 residues. CDR1 is SGHAT, CDR2 FQNNGV, per germline. V was cut by 1 base and J by 0 bases, with 13 bases left in between. TCRdb redid the calling of the 5' RACE reads with MiXCR, one entry per CDR3 protein. The sample lists 560,000 or so distinct CDR3 sequences, approximately 15% seen once, with about 8.1% in the top ten. About this clonotype: Its antigen is not identified.

J is TRBJ1-5 and V is TRBV11-2; D is uncertain. The TCR originated in an adult woman who had mild COVID-19 (a few samples of this study predate the infection). Cell type and time point are not known. The sequenced material came from PBMCs or a T cell subset sorted from them (not recorded which). The CDR3 nucleotides are TGTGCCAGCAGCTTAGGGGTCGCGGGGTATAGCAATCAGCCCCAGCATTTT. Translated: CASSLGVAGYSNQPQHF.